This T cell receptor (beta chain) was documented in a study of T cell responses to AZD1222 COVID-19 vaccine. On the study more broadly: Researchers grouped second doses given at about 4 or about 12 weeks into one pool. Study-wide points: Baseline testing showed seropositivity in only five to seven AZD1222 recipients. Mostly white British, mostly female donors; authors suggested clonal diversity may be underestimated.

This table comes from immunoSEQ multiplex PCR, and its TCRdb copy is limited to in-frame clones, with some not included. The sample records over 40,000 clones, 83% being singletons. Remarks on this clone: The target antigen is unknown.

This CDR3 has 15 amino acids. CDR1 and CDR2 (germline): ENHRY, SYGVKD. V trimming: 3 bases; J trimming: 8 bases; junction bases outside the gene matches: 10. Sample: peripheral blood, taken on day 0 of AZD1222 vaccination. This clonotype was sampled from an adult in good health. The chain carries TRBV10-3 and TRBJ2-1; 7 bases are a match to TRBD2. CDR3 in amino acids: CAISDGLAEGDEQFF. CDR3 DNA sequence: TGTGCCATCAGTGACGGGCTAGCGGAAGGCGATGAGCAGTTCTTC.